The 12 T cell receptor beta chains below come from one sample, sequenced in a study of human T cells and chemical hapten exposure. TCRdb ran MiXCR on the RACE reads and lists one entry per CDR3 protein. The profile shows around 340,000 distinct CDR3 sequences, around 6.9% of them singletons. Time point described: patch test 1, 2 weeks after DPC sensitization. Sample treatment: therapeutic diphenylcyclopropenone sensitization with weekly scalp DPC. This material consisted of whole blood, taken in connection with sensitization to the hapten diphenylcyclopropenone (DPC). The receptors here all came from a young woman with alopecia areata. Some clones in this sample may be carry-over from other donors' samples.

The chain is built from TRBV6-6 and TRBJ2-3, with no clear D. There are 15 residues in the CDR3. Germline V CDR1 and CDR2: MNHNY, SVGAGI (reference sequence). V lost 0 bases and J 1 base, leaving 8 bases between the germline ends. The CDR3 nucleotides read TGTGCCAGCAGTTACTCAGGCTCCCGCACAGATACGCAGTATTTT. Its protein is CASSYSGSRTDTQYF.

The chain is built from TRBV28 and TRBJ2-1; TRBD2 matches 13 bases. Germline lookup yields CDR1 MDHEN and CDR2 SYDVKM. The V and J ends lost 6 bases and 7 bases, in that order; junction bases with no gene match: 6. This CDR3 is built from 15 residues. The DNA of the CDR3 is TGTGCCAGCAGCGTGACTAGCGGGGGGCGGAATGAGCAGTTCTTC. This codes for CASSVTSGGRNEQFF.

This clonotype showed up many times. The genes are TRBV28 and TRBJ2-3; no reliable D call. The V and J ends lost 8 bases and 6 bases respectively, with 15 bases between them. Germline V gives CDR1 MDHEN, CDR2 SYDVKM. CDR3 length equals 13 residues. Here the CDR3 reads CASGPNTADTQYF. CDR3 bases: TGTGCCAGCGGACCCAACACAGCGGATACGCAGTATTTT. Supplemented by reference TRBV28 and TRBJ2-3, the full variable domain reads DVKVTQSSRYLVKRTGEKVFLECVQDMDHENMFWYRQDPGLGLRLIYFSYDVKMKEKGDIPEGYSVSREKKERFSLILESASTNQTSMYLCASGPNTADTQYFGPGTRLTVL.

There are a few counts of this clonotype. The rearrangement joins TRBV5-1 to TRBJ2-7; 7 bases are shared with TRBD1. Germline CDR1 and CDR2: SGHRS and YFSETQ. The CDR3 runs to 15 residues. J gave up 0 bases and V 4 bases, and 7 bases lay outside the gene matches. The DNA for the CDR3 is TGCGCCAGCAGCCCGTTGGGACAGTCCTCCTACGAGCAGTACTTC. This translates into CASSPLGQSSYEQYF.

This clonotype was detected a few times. This chain links TRBV25-1 with TRBJ1-1, with unresolved D. The V gene lost 0 bases and the J gene lost 1 base, with 18 bases spanning the gap. Germline-derived CDR1 and CDR2 are MGHDK and SYGVNS. This CDR3 comprises 18 residues. The CDR3 region is CASSEYIHGERGNTEAFF. The CDR3, as DNA: TGTGCCAGCAGTGAATATATTCACGGGGAGCGAGGGAACACTGAAGCTTTCTTT.

This chain links TRBV4-1 with TRBJ2-2; perhaps TRBD1 as D (5 bases). Germline CDR1 is MGHRA and CDR2 is YSYEKL. V lost 4 bases, J lost 1 base, and 13 bases lay in between. CDR3 length: 16 amino acids. The CDR3 spells CASSLLGAQNTGELFF. The CDR3 nucleotides read TGCGCCAGCAGCCTCCTAGGGGCCCAGAACACCGGGGAGCTGTTTTTT.

This clonotype was found many times. The J gene is TRBJ2-5, the V gene TRBV29-1; the D gene is possibly TRBD2 (5 bases). V was clipped by 6 bases and J by 5 bases, with 10 bases between them. Germline V gives CDR1 SQVTM, CDR2 ANQGSEA. This CDR3 is 11 amino acids long. CDR3 sequence (DNA): TGCAGCGTCGTAAGGGAGGAGACCCAGTACTTC. Its translation: CSVVREETQYF.

The rearrangement links TRBV10-3 to TRBJ2-7, with D tentatively TRBD1 (5 bases). CDR3 length equals 14 residues. V was cut by 8 bases and J by 5 bases, with 19 bases left in between. Germline-derived CDR1 and CDR2 are ENHRY and SYGVKD. The CDR3 DNA reads TGTGCCATCTCGGAAGAGGTCAGGGCCCACGAGCAGTACTTC. Translated, it gives CAISEEVRAHEQYF.

A few counts support this clonotype. The chain carries TRBV12-3 or TRBV12-4 and TRBJ1-6; 7 positions match TRBD1. The length of the CDR3 is 14 residues. The J segment lost 7 bases and the V segment lost 6 bases, leaving 6 bases of the junction unmatched. The CDR3 is CASSPGQANSPLHF. Written as DNA, the CDR3 is TGTGCCAGCAGCCCCGGACAGGCGAATTCACCCCTCCACTTT.

This clonotype was picked up a small number of times. At one end, the junction sequence differs from germline, possibly due to a read error. The chain is built from TRBV3-1 and TRBJ2-3; D is unresolved. Germline V gives CDR1 LGHDT, CDR2 YNNKEL (reference sequence). This CDR3 contains 19 residues. The DNA of the CDR3 is TGTGCCAGCAGCCAAGTTAGGGCACGAGCAGGAACCGGCACAGACACGCAGTATTTT. Its protein product is CASSQVRARAGTGTDTQYF.

The chain links TRBV3-1 to TRBJ1-1; 11 bases align to TRBD1. V trimming: 4 bases; J trimming: 3 bases; junction bases outside the gene matches: 4. The CDR3 is 15 residues long. The germline V gene has CDR1 LGHDT and CDR2 YNNKEL (reference sequence). CDR3 in DNA: TGTGCCAGCAGCCCCTCGGACAGGGGGCACACTGAAGCTTTCTTT. This gives the protein CASSPSDRGHTEAFF.

Many counts were recorded for this clonotype. The V and J genes are TRBV6-6 and TRBJ1-5; TRBD1 is a possible D gene (5 bases). Germline values: CDR1 MNHNY, CDR2 SVGAGI (reference sequence). CDR3 length: 13 amino acids. The V and J ends lost 5 bases and 6 bases respectively, with 11 bases between them. CDR3 residues: CASSTFRAQPQHF. As DNA, the CDR3 is TGTGCCAGCAGTACTTTCAGGGCTCAGCCCCAGCATTTT.